This T cell receptor (beta chain) was retrieved from a study of cytomegalovirus exposure and HLA in healthy donors. Germline V gene sequence: CDR1 KGHSY, CDR2 FQNENV. Trimming shortened V by 2 bases and J by 4 bases, and 12 bases separated the two germline ends. The CDR3 consists of 15 residues. This clone appeared once. Antigen unknown. Sequenced by immunoSEQ multiplex PCR; TCRdb stores in-frame clones only, minus some. The sample contains around 95,000 clones, 85% of which appear only once. Study observations and caveats: Some TCR beta chains (about 180 of them) were listed as cytomegalovirus-associated. Within the approximately 110 validation repertoires, first-cohort TCR clusters tended to co-occur, according to a later analysis.

The chain uses TRBV16 and TRBJ1-5, with D tentatively TRBD1 (5 bases). The sequence derives from a man between 18 and 29 years old in good health and CMV-seropositive. Specimen: PBMCs. The CDR3 loop reads CASSQGHGTNQPQHF. In DNA, the CDR3 is TGTGCCAGCAGCCAAGGACACGGTACGAATCAGCCCCAGCATTTT.